The clone carrying this TCR beta chain has just one count. The method was immunoSEQ multiplex PCR; TCRdb's version includes in-frame clones alone and lacks a portion of them. Among 45,000 to 55,000 clones listed, roughly nine tenths were seen once. This sample was taken from a study of memory CD8 T cells in hepatitis C reinfection. On the study more broadly: After reinfection, two primary-infection resolvers became chronically infected. Pre-reinfection samples were taken 55 to 20 weeks before detection.

The CDR3 is 17 residues long. Germline values: CDR1 MDHEN, CDR2 SYDVKM. V dropped 5 bases and J dropped 6; count of bases not matched to a gene: 12. Time point defined: pre-reinfection, 55 to 20 weeks before reinfection detection. No in vitro expansion preceded TCR sequencing of the sorted cells. The receptor comes from a man between 18 and 29 years old with hepatitis C virus infection. Source material: naive CD8+ T cells sorted from blood. J is TRBJ1-4 and V is TRBV28; 10 nucleotides line up with TRBD1. In DNA form, the CDR3 reads TGTGCCAGCAGTGTCGGGACAGGGGCCCTAAGGGATGAAAAACTGTTTTTT. This translates into CASSVGTGALRDEKLFF. Together with reference TRBV28 and TRBJ1-4, the CDR3 gives the full variable domain: DVKVTQSSRYLVKRTGEKVFLECVQDMDHENMFWYRQDPGLGLRLIYFSYDVKMKEKGDIPEGYSVSREKKERFSLILESASTNQTSMYLCASSVGTGALRDEKLFFGSGTQLSVL.